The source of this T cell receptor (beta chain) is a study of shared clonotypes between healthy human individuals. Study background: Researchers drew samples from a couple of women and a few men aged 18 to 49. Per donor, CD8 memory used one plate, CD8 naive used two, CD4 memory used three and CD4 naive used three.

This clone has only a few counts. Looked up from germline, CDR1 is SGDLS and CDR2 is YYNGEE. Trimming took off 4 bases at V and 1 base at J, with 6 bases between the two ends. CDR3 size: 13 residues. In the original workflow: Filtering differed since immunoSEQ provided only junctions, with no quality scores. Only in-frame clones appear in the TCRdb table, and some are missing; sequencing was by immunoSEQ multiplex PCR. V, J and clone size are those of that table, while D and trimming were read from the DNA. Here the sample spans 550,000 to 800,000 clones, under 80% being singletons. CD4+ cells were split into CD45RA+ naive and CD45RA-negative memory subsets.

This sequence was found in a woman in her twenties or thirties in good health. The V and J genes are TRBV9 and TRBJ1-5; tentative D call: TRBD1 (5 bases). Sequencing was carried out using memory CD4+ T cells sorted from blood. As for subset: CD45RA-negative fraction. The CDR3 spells CASSRDSNQPQHF. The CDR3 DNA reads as TGTGCCAGCAGCCGGGACAGCAATCAGCCCCAGCATTTT.